The 17 T cell receptor beta chains below were found in one sample sequenced in a study of blood T cell repertoires in COVID-19. Repertoires were generated with immunoSEQ multiplex PCR, while TCRdb's copy carries only in-frame clones and drops some. The table has about 230,000 clones, 81% seen once. The specimen sequenced was peripheral blood. Receptors were obtained from a woman at least 80 years old with acute or convalescent COVID-19.

J is TRBJ1-5 and V is TRBV19; D possibly corresponds to TRBD1 (6 bases). This CDR3 has 16 amino acids. The germline CDR1 and CDR2 sequences are LNHDA and SQIVND (reference sequence). V lost 5 bases, J lost 4 bases, and 18 bases lay in between. This CDR3 is CASSRETGGGNQPQHF. DNA for the CDR3: TGTGCCAGTAGTCGCGAGACAGGTGGTGGAAATCAGCCCCAGCATTTT.

The CDR3 loop is CASSSPPGRGYTF. CDR3 DNA sequence: TGTGCCAGCAGTTCCCCCCCAGGGCGAGGCTACACCTTC. V and J are TRBV27 and TRBJ1-2; D might be TRBD1 (5 bases). V was pared by 4 bases and J by 8 bases, with 14 bases between. CDR3 length: 13 amino acids. Germline CDR1 is MNHEY and CDR2 is SMNVEV (reference sequence).

For the CDR3, the DNA is TGTGCCAGTAGTATTCGGCTAGACTCCTACAATGAGCAGTTCTTC. As protein: CASSIRLDSYNEQFF. This chain links TRBV19 with TRBJ2-1; the D is unclear. The germline V gene encodes CDR1 LNHDA and CDR2 SQIVND (reference sequence). Between the trimmed V and J ends, which lost 3 bases and 0 bases, there was a span of 9 bases. This CDR3 comprises 15 residues.

The J gene is TRBJ2-7, the V gene TRBV6-2 or TRBV6-3; a possible D gene is TRBD1 (5 bases). Trimming took 2 bases from V and 3 from J, leaving 11 bases between them. This CDR3 is built from 14 residues. CDR1 MNHEY and CDR2 SVGEGT come from the germline V gene. The CDR3 protein is CASSYGARNYEQYF. The CDR3 DNA sequence: TGTGCCAGCAGTTACGGGGCACGCAACTACGAGCAGTACTTC.

The chain is built from TRBV5-1 and TRBJ2-7; TRBD1 matches 7 bases. J lost 0 bases, V lost 2 bases, and 2 bases had no gene match. The CDR3 has 14 amino acids. CDR1 SGHRS and CDR2 YFSETQ come from the germline V gene. CDR3 protein: CASSFGDSSYEQYF. The DNA for the CDR3 is TGCGCCAGCAGCTTTGGGGACAGCTCCTACGAGCAGTACTTC. Based on the CDR3 plus reference TRBV5-1 and TRBJ2-7, the full variable domain is KAGVTQTPRYLIKTRGQQVTLSCSPISGHRSVSWYQQTPGQGLQFLFEYFSETQRNKGNFPGRFSGRQFSNSRSEMNVSTLELGDSALYLCASSFGDSSYEQYFGPGTRLTVT.

Only one count was recorded for this clone. The chain combines TRBV18 with TRBJ1-2, with 7 nucleotides matching TRBD1. With V trimmed by 2 bases and J by 6 bases, 12 bases remained unmatched. This CDR3 is built from 16 residues. Germline assignment: CDR1 KGHSH and CDR2 LQKENI. The CDR3 DNA follows: TGTGCCAGCTCACCAGAAACAGGGGCTTTTGGGGATGGCTACACCTTC. Its protein product is CASSPETGAFGDGYTF.

The rearrangement links TRBV5-5 to TRBJ2-3; D might be TRBD2 (6 bases). V lost 9 bases and J lost 2, with 19 bases in between. CDR1 and CDR2 from the germline V gene are SGHKS and YYEKEE (reference sequence). The CDR3 runs to 15 residues. The CDR3 spells CATGLAGKITDTQYF. The CDR3 DNA follows: TGTGCCACAGGACTGGCGGGGAAAATCACAGATACGCAGTATTTT. Full variable domain (rest looked up from reference TRBV5-5 and TRBJ2-3): DAGVTQSPTHLIKTRGQQVTLRCSPISGHKSVSWYQQVLGQGPQFIFQYYEKEERGRGNFPDRFSARQFPNYSSELNVNALLLGDSALYLCATGLAGKITDTQYFGPGTRLTVL.

The chain has TRBV7-8 and TRBJ2-1; a possible D gene is TRBD2 (5 bases). The CDR3 has 12 amino acids. Deletions cut 5 bases from V and 12 bases from J, with 14 bases between. CDR1 is SGHVS, CDR2 FQNEAQ, per germline. The DNA of the CDR3 is TGTGCCAGCAGCCCTGAACTAGACCCGCAGTTCTTC. Translating it yields CASSPELDPQFF.

This clone was picked up many times. V usage is TRBV5-4 and J usage is TRBJ2-7; D gene unclear. This CDR3 contains 14 residues. CDR1 and CDR2 from the germline V gene are SGHNT and YYREEE (reference sequence). V was pared by 2 bases and J by 4 bases, with 13 bases between. The CDR3 region is CASSFGLALYEQYF. The DNA of the CDR3 is TGTGCCAGCAGCTTCGGGTTGGCCCTTTACGAGCAGTACTTC.

This chain links TRBV19 with TRBJ2-6, with 8 bases matching TRBD1. The CDR3 has 16 residues. Germline V gives CDR1 LNHDA, CDR2 SQIVND (reference sequence). With V trimmed by 5 bases and J by 4 bases, 7 bases remained unmatched. In nucleotides, the CDR3 is TGTGCCAGTAGTTGGACAGGGCCTATAGGGGCCAACGTCCTGACTTTC. Translation gives CASSWTGPIGANVLTF. The whole variable domain, remainder taken from reference TRBV19 and TRBJ2-6, is DGGITQSPKYLFRKEGQNVTLSCEQNLNHDAMYWYRQDPGQGLRLIYYSQIVNDFQKGDIAEGYSVSREKKESFPLTVTSAQKNPTAFYLCASSWTGPIGANVLTFGAGSRLTVL.

The rearrangement uses TRBV11-2 and TRBJ2-5, with D possibly TRBD2 on 6 matching bases. The V end was cut by 3 bases, the J end by 5 bases, with 13 bases between. Germline lookup yields CDR1 SGHAT and CDR2 FQNNGV. The CDR3 covers 14 residues. The CDR3 protein is CASSFGGAGETQYF. CDR3 bases: TGTGCCAGCAGCTTCGGCGGGGCAGGGGAGACCCAGTACTTC.

This clone has just a few counts. The J gene is TRBJ2-5, the V gene TRBV6-5; 7 bases agree with TRBD2. V was pared by 2 bases and J by 4 bases, with 7 bases of the junction left unmatched. The CDR3 loop spans 15 amino acids. Germline assignment: CDR1 MNHEY and CDR2 SVGAGI. CDR3 sequence: CASSYGGSILETQYF. CDR3 in DNA: TGTGCCAGCAGTTACGGCGGGAGCATTCTAGAGACCCAGTACTTC.

The CDR3 loop is CASSLDGPNYGYTF. CDR3 nucleotides: TGCGCCAGCAGCTTGGACGGTCCTAACTATGGCTACACCTTC. V usage is TRBV5-1 and J usage is TRBJ1-2; unclear D gene. V dropped 0 bases and J dropped 0 bases, with 6 bases sitting between them. The CDR3 length is 14 residues. CDR1 and CDR2 (germline): SGHRS, YFSETQ.

The rearrangement links TRBV5-4 to TRBJ2-5; TRBD2 aligns across 8 bases. The CDR3 has 14 residues. The trim removed 5 bases at V and 5 bases at J, leaving 8 bases unmatched. CDR1 and CDR2 from the germline V gene are SGHNT and YYREEE (reference sequence). The CDR3 DNA reads TGTGCCAGCAGGCCGGGACTAGTGGTTGAGACCCAGTACTTC. Protein product: CASRPGLVVETQYF.

This clone turned up a few times. The chain links TRBV5-6 to TRBJ2-7; tentatively, D is TRBD1 (5 bases). Trimming removed 1 base at V and 6 bases at J, with 14 bases between. The CDR3 is 14 residues long. Germline V CDR1 and CDR2: SGHDT, YYEEEE. Here the CDR3 DNA reads TGTGCCAGCAGCTTGAGGGGATCCCCATTCGAGCAGTACTTC. Protein product: CASSLRGSPFEQYF.

The V call is TRBV2, the J call TRBJ2-3, with D possibly TRBD2 on 7 matching bases. V was clipped by 8 bases and J by 0 bases, with 15 bases between them. This CDR3 contains 15 residues. Germline CDR1 and CDR2: SNHLY and FYNNEI. CDR3 nucleotides: TGTGCCAGCCATGGGGAGGGGGGAAGCACAGATACGCAGTATTTT. Its protein is CASHGEGGSTDTQYF.

The gene calls are TRBV28 and TRBJ2-5; TRBD1 is a possible D gene (5 bases). The CDR3 is made up of 16 amino acids. CDR1 and CDR2 (germline): MDHEN, SYDVKM. Trimming left V 1 base short and J 5 bases short, with 17 bases between. CDR3 sequence (DNA): TGTGCCAGCAGTTTATATCTCCAGGGCACCGGGGAGACCCAGTACTTC. Translation: CASSLYLQGTGETQYF.